The rows below give T cell receptor beta chains drawn from one sample of a study of monozygotic twins with inflammatory bowel disease. TCRdb reprocessed the 5' RACE reads and keeps a single row for each CDR3 protein, giving no DNA. The table counts 190,000 or so distinct CDR3 sequences; less than 2% lies in the top ten. Sequencing used blood. The receptors shown here come from a human donor with ulcerative colitis or Crohn's disease, or a healthy co-twin of an affected twin (not recorded which). Each CDR3 is given with its conserved first and last residue.

J: TRBJ1-1; V: TRBV7-9; CDR3: CASSSPPSGRRNTEAFF
J: TRBJ1-1; V: TRBV19; CDR3: CASSIRGQGSTEAFF
J: TRBJ1-1; V: TRBV12-3/TRBV12-4; CDR3: CASSFAVTEAFF
J: TRBJ2-6; V: TRBV6-5; CDR3: CASSYGTVGSGANVLTF
J: TRBJ1-2; V: TRBV7-9; CDR3: CASSRRGDIYGYTF
J: TRBJ2-4; V: TRBV13; CDR3: CASSKLPQGAHGIQYF
J: TRBJ2-5; V: TRBV5-1; CDR3: CASSPMGQSQETQYF
J: TRBJ1-2; V: TRBV29-1; CDR3: CSVDRRDTVYGYTF
J: TRBJ1-1; V: TRBV7-9; CDR3: CASSFELTEAFF
J: TRBJ1-5; V: TRBV5-5; CDR3: CASSKGQGSQPQHF
J: TRBJ1-1; V: TRBV27; CDR3: CASSLSWGWTEAFF
J: TRBJ2-3; V: TRBV28; CDR3: CASSPRVITTDTQYF
J: TRBJ2-7; V: TRBV25-1; CDR3: CASRGTLPHEQYF
J: TRBJ1-2; V: TRBV4-1; CDR3: CASSQEGTGTNYGYTF
J: TRBJ1-2; V: TRBV12-3/TRBV12-4; CDR3: CASSSRGRDGYTF
J: TRBJ2-4; V: TRBV5-1; CDR3: CASSLARQGEAKNIQYF
J: TRBJ1-1; V: TRBV12-3/TRBV12-4; CDR3: CASSLKANTEAFF
J: TRBJ1-2; V: TRBV20-1; CDR3: CSASDRQINYGYTF
J: TRBJ2-1; V: TRBV11-2; CDR3: CASTQVAGASYNEQFF
J: TRBJ1-1; V: TRBV19; CDR3: CASSIPPDLGGTEAFF